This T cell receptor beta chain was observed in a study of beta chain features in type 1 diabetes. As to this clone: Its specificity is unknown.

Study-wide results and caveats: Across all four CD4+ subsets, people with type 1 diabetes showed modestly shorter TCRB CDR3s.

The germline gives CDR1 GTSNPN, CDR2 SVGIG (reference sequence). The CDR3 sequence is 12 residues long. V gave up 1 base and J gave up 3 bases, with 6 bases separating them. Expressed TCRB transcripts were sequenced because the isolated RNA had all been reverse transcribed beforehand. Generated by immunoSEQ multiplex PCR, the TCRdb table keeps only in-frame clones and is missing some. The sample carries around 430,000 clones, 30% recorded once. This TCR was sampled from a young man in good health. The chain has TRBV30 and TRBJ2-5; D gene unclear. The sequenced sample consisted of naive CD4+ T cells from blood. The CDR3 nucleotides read TGTGCCTGGAGTGAGCCCAAAGAGACCCAGTACTTC. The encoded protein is CAWSEPKETQYF.